A selection of T cell receptor beta chains follows, all from one sample in a study of identical twins. TCRdb re-derived calls from the 5' RACE reads in MiXCR, one entry per CDR3 protein. This sample has approximately 700,000 distinct CDR3 sequences, with approximately 6.1% found just once. The specimen sequenced was naive T cells sorted from blood. The receptors shown here come from a man younger than 35 in good health. Both conserved end residues are part of each CDR3. Each record gives: D gene, J gene, clone size, V gene, CDR3 protein, CDR3 DNA. The D gene is left open where the match is weak. Only part of the rows carry a size: once, few, many, or a class if the clone is expanded.

>NA|TRBJ1-1|NA|TRBV5-1
CASRTGLGMNTEAFF
TGCGCCTCCCGGACGGGACTAGGGATGAACACTGAAGCTTTCTTT
>NA|TRBJ1-1|few|TRBV7-2
CASSIRWGNTEAFF
TGTGCCAGCAGCATTAGGTGGGGGAACACTGAAGCTTTCTTT
>NA|TRBJ1-5|many|TRBV12-3/TRBV12-4
CASSSEGGNQPQHF
TGTGCCAGCAGTTCTGAAGGAGGCAATCAGCCCCAGCATTTT
>NA|TRBJ1-5|few|TRBV2
CASSSRDIQPGDSNQPQHF
TGTGCCAGCAGCAGTAGGGACATCCAACCAGGGGATAGCAATCAGCCCCAGCATTTT
>NA|TRBJ1-2|many|TRBV20-1
CSASSPRVMRGYTF
TGCAGTGCTAGTTCCCCCAGGGTTATGCGTGGCTACACCTTC
>NA|TRBJ1-1|few|TRBV5-1
CASSLVDLTEAFF
TGCGCCAGCAGCTTGGTTGACCTGACTGAAGCTTTCTTT
>NA|TRBJ2-1|few|TRBV11-1
CASRPTPEITALYNEQFF
TGTGCCAGCAGACCGACGCCAGAAATAACAGCCCTCTACAATGAGCAGTTCTTC
>NA|TRBJ2-1|many|TRBV7-9
CASSLGWGQQFF
TGTGCCAGCAGCTTAGGTTGGGGACAGCAGTTCTTC
>TRBD1|TRBJ1-2|many|TRBV4-3
CASSYGTVLNYGYTF
TGCGCCAGCAGCTATGGGACAGTCCTTAACTATGGCTACACCTTC
>NA|TRBJ2-7|many|TRBV28
CASSPEGPFYEQYF
TGTGCCAGCAGTCCCGAGGGCCCTTTCTACGAGCAGTACTTC
>TRBD1|TRBJ1-2|many|TRBV5-6
CASSWGPGQGDGYTF
TGTGCCAGCAGCTGGGGTCCGGGACAGGGCGATGGCTACACCTTC
>NA|TRBJ2-2|many|TRBV12-3/TRBV12-4
CASSSSIGSFTGELFF
TGTGCCAGCAGCTCCTCGATTGGGAGTTTCACCGGGGAGCTGTTTTTT